This is a list of T cell receptor beta chains from one sample in a study of blood T cell repertoires in COVID-19. Sequencing was performed with immunoSEQ multiplex PCR; in TCRdb, only in-frame clones are kept and a portion is missing. The data contain about 75,000 clones, approximately 90% of them singletons. Specimen: peripheral blood. The receptors originated from a woman in her forties or fifties with acute or convalescent COVID-19. Both conserved end residues are part of each CDR3. Fields, in order: CDR3 DNA, CDR3 protein, D gene, clone size, V gene, J gene. D genes are given only for firm matches. Clone size is stated in some rows and not others, as once, few, many or a class when expanded.

CDR3 DNA: TGCAGCGTTGAAGGCGACCATCGGGCCCAGTACTTC; CDR3 protein: CSVEGDHRAQYF; D gene: .; clone size: .; V gene: TRBV29-1; J gene: TRBJ2-5
CDR3 DNA: TGCGCCAGCAGCCTACCGGGACTCGCGAACACCGGGGAGCTGTTTTTT; CDR3 protein: CASSLPGLANTGELFF; D gene: .; clone size: .; V gene: TRBV5-1; J gene: TRBJ2-2
CDR3 DNA: TGCGCCAGCAGCTCTCACGGGGAATCCTACAATGAGCAGTTCTTC; CDR3 protein: CASSSHGESYNEQFF; D gene: .; clone size: once; V gene: TRBV5-1; J gene: TRBJ2-1
CDR3 DNA: TGCGCCAGCAGGGACGACAGGGGGCTGGCCACTGAAGCTTTCTTT; CDR3 protein: CASRDDRGLATEAFF; D gene: TRBD1; clone size: few; V gene: TRBV5-1; J gene: TRBJ1-1
CDR3 DNA: TGTGCCACCAGTGATTTTAGTGGTTCCGAGCAGTACTTC; CDR3 protein: CATSDFSGSEQYF; D gene: .; clone size: once; V gene: TRBV24-1; J gene: TRBJ2-7
CDR3 DNA: TGTGCCAGCAGCTGGGGACAGGGGGCGATTTTCGAGACCCAGTACTTC; CDR3 protein: CASSWGQGAIFETQYF; D gene: TRBD1; clone size: .; V gene: TRBV5-8; J gene: TRBJ2-5
CDR3 DNA: TGCGCCAGCGGGCGACTAGCGGGGGGTGGGGATACGCAGTATTTT; CDR3 protein: CASGRLAGGGDTQYF; D gene: TRBD2; clone size: .; V gene: TRBV10-2; J gene: TRBJ2-3
CDR3 DNA: TGCGCCAGCAGCTTGGCCGGCGGAACCTACAATGAGCAGTTCTTC; CDR3 protein: CASSLAGGTYNEQFF; D gene: .; clone size: .; V gene: TRBV5-1; J gene: TRBJ2-1
CDR3 DNA: TGTGCCAGCTCCCCTAGGACAGGGAGGAAGAACACTGAAGCTTTCTTT; CDR3 protein: CASSPRTGRKNTEAFF; D gene: TRBD1; clone size: .; V gene: TRBV18; J gene: TRBJ1-1
CDR3 DNA: TGTGCCAGCAGCTTAAGGACAGCCTACGAGCAGTACTTC; CDR3 protein: CASSLRTAYEQYF; D gene: .; clone size: .; V gene: TRBV7-8; J gene: TRBJ2-7
CDR3 DNA: TGTGCCAGCTCAGCAGGAACAGGGGTGAGGGAGCCCCAGCATTTT; CDR3 protein: CASSAGTGVREPQHF; D gene: TRBD1; clone size: .; V gene: TRBV18; J gene: TRBJ1-5
CDR3 DNA: TGTGCCAGCAGCGCCCGGACAGGGGGCTATGGCTACACCTTC; CDR3 protein: CASSARTGGYGYTF; D gene: TRBD1; clone size: once; V gene: TRBV9; J gene: TRBJ1-2
CDR3 DNA: TGTGCCAGCAGTTTCAGGGGGGCCCGGGCTAACTATGGCTACACCTTC; CDR3 protein: CASSFRGARANYGYTF; D gene: TRBD1; clone size: medium-sized; V gene: TRBV27; J gene: TRBJ1-2
CDR3 DNA: TGCAGCGTTGAGACAGGGAACTATGGCTACACCTTC; CDR3 protein: CSVETGNYGYTF; D gene: TRBD1; clone size: once; V gene: TRBV29-1; J gene: TRBJ1-2
CDR3 DNA: TGTGCCACCAGCAGAGATCTGACTAGAGGTCCGAACACCGGGGAGCTGTTTTTT; CDR3 protein: CATSRDLTRGPNTGELFF; D gene: .; clone size: .; V gene: TRBV15; J gene: TRBJ2-2
CDR3 DNA: TGTGCCTGGAGTGTTGCCAATACAAGGACTCAACTGTTTTTT; CDR3 protein: CAWSVANTRTQLFF; D gene: .; clone size: .; V gene: TRBV30; J gene: TRBJ1-4
CDR3 DNA: TGCAGCGTTGAAGGTGGCGGGGGCTCGAACACCGGGGAGCTGTTTTTT; CDR3 protein: CSVEGGGGSNTGELFF; D gene: .; clone size: .; V gene: TRBV29-1; J gene: TRBJ2-2
CDR3 DNA: TGTGCCAGCAGCCAGAGGCAGACCGGGGAGCTGTTTTTT; CDR3 protein: CASSQRQTGELFF; D gene: .; clone size: .; V gene: TRBV7-9; J gene: TRBJ2-2
CDR3 DNA: TGCGCCAGCAGCTTGGAGGGGGCAGGTCATCAGCCCCAGCATTTT; CDR3 protein: CASSLEGAGHQPQHF; D gene: TRBD1; clone size: .; V gene: TRBV5-1; J gene: TRBJ1-5
CDR3 DNA: TGTGCCAGCACCCCCTCGACAGTAAACTATGGCTACACCTTC; CDR3 protein: CASTPSTVNYGYTF; D gene: .; clone size: .; V gene: TRBV28; J gene: TRBJ1-2
CDR3 DNA: TGTGCCAGCTCACCACGCCGACAATTAGGAAACACCATATATTTT; CDR3 protein: CASSPRRQLGNTIYF; D gene: .; clone size: .; V gene: TRBV18; J gene: TRBJ1-3
CDR3 DNA: TGTGCCAGCAGTTGGGGGGTCAATCAGCCCCAGCATTTT; CDR3 protein: CASSWGVNQPQHF; D gene: .; clone size: .; V gene: TRBV28; J gene: TRBJ1-5
CDR3 DNA: TGTGCCAGCAGCTTAAGATCGCAGGTAGATTACTTAACCTACGAGCAGTACTTC; CDR3 protein: CASSLRSQVDYLTYEQYF; D gene: .; clone size: once; V gene: TRBV7-2; J gene: TRBJ2-7
CDR3 DNA: TGTGCCAGCAGCGAGAGGACAGCTTACTATGGCTACACCTTC; CDR3 protein: CASSERTAYYGYTF; D gene: .; clone size: .; V gene: TRBV7-2; J gene: TRBJ1-2
CDR3 DNA: TGTGCCAGCAGAACCTCGAAAGGAGGCAACGAGCAGTACTTC; CDR3 protein: CASRTSKGGNEQYF; D gene: .; clone size: .; V gene: TRBV6-5; J gene: TRBJ2-7
CDR3 DNA: TGTGCCAGCAGTTACTCCGTCACACCCTACGAGCAGTACTTC; CDR3 protein: CASSYSVTPYEQYF; D gene: .; clone size: .; V gene: TRBV6-6; J gene: TRBJ2-7
CDR3 DNA: TGTGCCAGCTCACCAACAGGGCCTGGTGAAAAACTGTTTTTT; CDR3 protein: CASSPTGPGEKLFF; D gene: .; clone size: .; V gene: TRBV18; J gene: TRBJ1-4
CDR3 DNA: TGTGCCAGCAGCCCAGGGGGCCTCCAAGAGACCCAGTACTTC; CDR3 protein: CASSPGGLQETQYF; D gene: TRBD1; clone size: .; V gene: TRBV7-2; J gene: TRBJ2-5
CDR3 DNA: TGTGCCAGCAGCTTGTTTCGGACAGGGAGCGCCTACAATGAGCAGTTCTTC; CDR3 protein: CASSLFRTGSAYNEQFF; D gene: TRBD1; clone size: .; V gene: TRBV5-8; J gene: TRBJ2-1
CDR3 DNA: TGTGCCAGCAGCTCCTCCCTGGCAGGGTTCCCTGGCTACACCTTC; CDR3 protein: CASSSSLAGFPGYTF; D gene: .; clone size: .; V gene: TRBV21-1; J gene: TRBJ1-2
CDR3 DNA: TGTGCCAGGGGGACTAGCGGGAGCCATGAGCAGTTCTTC; CDR3 protein: CARGTSGSHEQFF; D gene: TRBD2; clone size: .; V gene: TRBV5-4; J gene: TRBJ2-1
CDR3 DNA: TGTGCCAGCAGCCAAGAGGGACAGAACTATGGCTACACCTTC; CDR3 protein: CASSQEGQNYGYTF; D gene: TRBD1; clone size: once; V gene: TRBV3-1/TRBV3-2; J gene: TRBJ1-2
CDR3 DNA: TGTGCCAGCAGTCGGTCCCTGGAGGAGACCCAGTACTTC; CDR3 protein: CASSRSLEETQYF; D gene: .; clone size: few; V gene: TRBV7-2; J gene: TRBJ2-5
CDR3 DNA: TGTGCCAGTATTTTAAGGCTGGCCCTCGGAGAGGTATGGGGCTACACCTTC; CDR3 protein: CASILRLALGEVWGYTF; D gene: .; clone size: .; V gene: TRBV19; J gene: TRBJ1-2
CDR3 DNA: TGCGCCAGCAGCTTGCGCGGGAGGGAACCTTACAATGAGCAGTTCTTC; CDR3 protein: CASSLRGREPYNEQFF; D gene: TRBD2; clone size: .; V gene: TRBV5-1; J gene: TRBJ2-1
CDR3 DNA: TGTGCCAGCAGCTTACAGGTACAAGAGACCCAGTACTTC; CDR3 protein: CASSLQVQETQYF; D gene: .; clone size: once; V gene: TRBV7-2; J gene: TRBJ2-5
CDR3 DNA: TGTGCCAGCTCACCTTTCAACGCGGATGAGCAGTTCTTC; CDR3 protein: CASSPFNADEQFF; D gene: .; clone size: .; V gene: TRBV18; J gene: TRBJ2-1
CDR3 DNA: TGTGCCAGCTCACCACGAATAGGGCAGGGGTCTCCTTTGAACACTGAAGCTTTCTTT; CDR3 protein: CASSPRIGQGSPLNTEAFF; D gene: .; clone size: once; V gene: TRBV18; J gene: TRBJ1-1
CDR3 DNA: TGTGCCAGCAGCTATCGGGACAGGGGAAATGAAAAACTGTTTTTT; CDR3 protein: CASSYRDRGNEKLFF; D gene: TRBD1; clone size: .; V gene: TRBV5-5; J gene: TRBJ1-4